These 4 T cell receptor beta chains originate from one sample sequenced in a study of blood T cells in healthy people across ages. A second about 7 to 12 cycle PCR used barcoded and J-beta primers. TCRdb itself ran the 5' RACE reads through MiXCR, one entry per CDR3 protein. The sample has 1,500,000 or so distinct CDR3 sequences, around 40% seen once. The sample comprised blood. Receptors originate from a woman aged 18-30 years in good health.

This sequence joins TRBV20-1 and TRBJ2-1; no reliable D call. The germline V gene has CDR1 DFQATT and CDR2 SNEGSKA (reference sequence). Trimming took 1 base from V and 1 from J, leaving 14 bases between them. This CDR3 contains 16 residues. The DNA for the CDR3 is TGCAGTGCTAGAGGTTTTAGCCCCAGGTCCTACAATGAGCAGTTCTTC. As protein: CSARGFSPRSYNEQFF.

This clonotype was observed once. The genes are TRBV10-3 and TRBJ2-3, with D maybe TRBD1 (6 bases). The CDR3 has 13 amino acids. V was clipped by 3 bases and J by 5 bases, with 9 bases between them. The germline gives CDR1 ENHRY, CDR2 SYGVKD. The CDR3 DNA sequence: TGTGCCATCAGTGACTCAGGGGAAGATACGCAGTATTTT. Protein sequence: CAISDSGEDTQYF.

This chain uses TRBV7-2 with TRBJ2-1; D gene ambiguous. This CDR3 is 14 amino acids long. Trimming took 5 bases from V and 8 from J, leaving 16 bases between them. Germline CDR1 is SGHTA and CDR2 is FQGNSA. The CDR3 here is CASSSLTRIDEQFF. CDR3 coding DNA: TGTGCCAGCAGCAGCCTCACCCGTATCGATGAGCAGTTCTTC.

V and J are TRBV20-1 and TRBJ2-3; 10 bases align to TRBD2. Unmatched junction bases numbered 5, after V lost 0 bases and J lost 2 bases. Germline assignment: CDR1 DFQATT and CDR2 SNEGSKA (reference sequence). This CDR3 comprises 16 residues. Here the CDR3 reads CSARDELAGNTDTQYF. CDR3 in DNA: TGCAGTGCTAGAGATGAACTAGCGGGAAACACAGATACGCAGTATTTT.